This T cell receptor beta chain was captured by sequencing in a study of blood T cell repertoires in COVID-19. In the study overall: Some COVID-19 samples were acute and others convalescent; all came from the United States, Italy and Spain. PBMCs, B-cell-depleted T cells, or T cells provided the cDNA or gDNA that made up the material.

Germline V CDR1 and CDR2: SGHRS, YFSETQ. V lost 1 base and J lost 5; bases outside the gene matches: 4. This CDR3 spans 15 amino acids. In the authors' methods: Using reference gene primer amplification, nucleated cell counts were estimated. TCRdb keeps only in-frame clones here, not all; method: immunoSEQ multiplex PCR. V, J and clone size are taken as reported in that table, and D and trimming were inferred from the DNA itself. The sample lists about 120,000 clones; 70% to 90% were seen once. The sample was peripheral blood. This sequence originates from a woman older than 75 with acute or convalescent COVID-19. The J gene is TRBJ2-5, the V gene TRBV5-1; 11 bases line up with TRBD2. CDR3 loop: CASSLFSGGAETQYF. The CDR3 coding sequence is TGCGCCAGCAGCTTGTTTAGCGGGGGGGCGGAGACCCAGTACTTC.